The 14 T cell receptor beta chains below all came from one sample that was sequenced in a study of blood T cell repertoires in COVID-19. Method: immunoSEQ multiplex PCR; TCRdb's copy keeps in-frame clones and lacks some. This table has tens of thousands of clones, more than 85% appearing once. Sequencing was done on a sample of peripheral blood. The receptor set was obtained from a human donor with active COVID-19. The donor label of this sample is uncertain.

The V and J genes are TRBV19 and TRBJ1-1, with 8 positions matching TRBD1. With V trimmed by 1 base and J by 6 bases, 7 bases remained unmatched. Germline V gives CDR1 LNHDA, CDR2 SQIVND (reference sequence). This CDR3 region has 15 residues. CDR3 loop: CASSIGGRGLAEAFF. In nucleotides, the CDR3 is TGTGCCAGTAGTATAGGAGGCAGGGGGCTGGCTGAAGCTTTCTTT.

The chain has TRBV12-3 or TRBV12-4 and TRBJ2-7; 10 bases align to TRBD1. The J segment lost 1 base and the V segment lost 6 bases, leaving 0 bases of the junction unmatched. The CDR3 has 13 amino acids. The CDR3 here is CASRGQGSYEQYF. In DNA form, the CDR3 reads TGTGCCAGCAGGGGACAGGGGTCCTACGAGCAGTACTTC.

The J gene is TRBJ2-3, the V gene TRBV3-1 (or the pseudogene TRBV3-2); the D gene is possibly TRBD2 (6 bases). The V end was cut by 1 base, the J end by 2 bases, with 10 bases between. The CDR3 covers 15 residues. CDR1 is LGHDT, CDR2 YNNKEL, per germline (reference sequence). The DNA of the CDR3 is TGTGCCAGCAGCCAAGGGACTACCGACACAGATACGCAGTATTTT. This codes for CASSQGTTDTDTQYF.

The V call is TRBV6-5, the J call TRBJ2-5, with D tentatively TRBD2 (7 bases). The CDR3 has 16 amino acids. Per germline, CDR1 MNHEY and CDR2 SVGAGI. Between the trimmed V and J ends, which lost 0 bases and 4 bases, there was a span of 15 bases. The CDR3 is CASSYSSGGAGETQYF. In DNA, the CDR3 is TGTGCCAGCAGTTACTCGAGTGGGGGGGCTGGAGAGACCCAGTACTTC.

This chain links TRBV6-1 with TRBJ1-6; 8 bases align to TRBD1. The CDR3 extends over 16 amino acids. J was trimmed by 3 bases and V by 4 bases; bases with no gene match: 5. Looked up from germline, CDR1 is MNHNS and CDR2 is SASEGT. This CDR3 is CASSGDRGDYNSPLHF. The CDR3, as DNA: TGTGCCAGCAGTGGAGACAGGGGCGACTATAATTCACCCCTCCACTTT.

Points on this clone: An end of the junction does not agree with germline; a read error may underlie this. Additional DNA sequences in this sample encode the identical CDR3. The chain carries TRBV4-1 and TRBJ2-7, with D maybe TRBD1 (6 bases). Per the germline V gene, CDR1 is MGHRA and CDR2 is YSYEKL. CDR3 length: 14 amino acids. The CDR3 DNA reads TGCGCCAGCAGCCAAACAGGGCGAGGCTACGAGCAGTATTTC. It specifies CASSQTGRGYEQYF.

This clone came up once. The V and J genes are TRBV5-5 and TRBJ2-1; the match to TRBD1 covers 8 bases. The germline V gene encodes CDR1 SGHKS and CDR2 YYEKEE (reference sequence). V shed 4 bases and J 8 bases; nucleotides not matched to a gene: 5. The CDR3 consists of 13 residues. CDR3 amino acids: CASSTSGGDEQFF. The CDR3 DNA is TGTGCCAGCAGCACCTCAGGGGGCGATGAGCAGTTCTTC.

The chain is built from TRBV27 and TRBJ1-2, with 8 bases matching TRBD1. Germline loops: CDR1 MNHEY, CDR2 SMNVEV (reference sequence). V was clipped by 6 bases and J by 4 bases; unmatched bases: 7. The CDR3 is 14 residues long. DNA of the CDR3: TGTGCCAGCAGGGGACTACAGGGGGGCTATGGCTACACCTTC. Protein product: CASRGLQGGYGYTF.

The chain carries TRBV5-1 and TRBJ2-1; 9 bases map to TRBD2. Germline lookup yields CDR1 SGHRS and CDR2 YFSETQ. With 0 bases clipped from V and 8 bases from J, the junction kept 18 bases outside the gene matches. There are 19 residues in the CDR3. The CDR3 coding sequence is TGCGCCAGCAGCTTGGGGGACACCGGGACTAGCCTTCTGTTTGATGAGCAGTTCTTC. This translates into CASSLGDTGTSLLFDEQFF. The complete variable domain, with remaining parts taken from reference TRBV5-1 and TRBJ2-1, reads KAGVTQTPRYLIKTRGQQVTLSCSPISGHRSVSWYQQTPGQGLQFLFEYFSETQRNKGNFPGRFSGRQFSNSRSEMNVSTLELGDSALYLCASSLGDTGTSLLFDEQFFGPGTRLTVL.

The CDR3 nucleotides are TGCGCCAGCAGCCAAGAGTCGGGGACGAACACCGGGGAGCTGTTTTTT. It is translated as CASSQESGTNTGELFF. V gene TRBV4-1 combines with J gene TRBJ2-2, with D possibly matching TRBD2 (5 bases). Trimming left V 0 bases short and J 0 bases short, with 8 bases between. This CDR3 has 16 residues. Per the germline V gene, CDR1 is MGHRA and CDR2 is YSYEKL.

This sequence joins TRBV6-5 and TRBJ1-6; 7 nucleotides agree with TRBD1. The CDR3 totals 15 residues. Germline V lookup: CDR1 MNHEY, CDR2 SVGAGI. The V and J ends lost 0 bases and 11 bases, in that order; junction bases with no gene match: 7. The chain's CDR3 is CASSYSGGASAPLHF. Here the CDR3 DNA reads TGTGCCAGCAGTTACTCAGGGGGCGCATCAGCACCCCTCCACTTT.

The chain has TRBV7-9 and TRBJ2-5, with 9 nucleotides matching TRBD1. This CDR3 has 15 residues. The germline gives CDR1 SEHNR, CDR2 FQNEAQ (reference sequence). V was pared by 5 bases and J by 7 bases, with 11 bases of the junction left unmatched. The CDR3 region has the DNA TGTGCCAGCAGCCCGGAGGGACAGGGAAAGAGGACCCAGTACTTC. Translated: CASSPEGQGKRTQYF.

The CDR3 DNA sequence: TGTGCCAGCAGTGAAGCGCTGGCTAGCAATCAGCCCCAGCATTTT. Translated, it gives CASSEALASNQPQHF. The chain recombines TRBV6-1 with TRBJ1-5; D remains unclear. Trimming left V 0 bases short and J 0 bases short, with 6 bases between. Germline lookup yields CDR1 MNHNS and CDR2 SASEGT. The CDR3 covers 15 residues.

The V and J genes are TRBV6-1 and TRBJ2-7; 9 bases map to TRBD2. This CDR3 region has 16 residues. With V trimmed by 4 bases and J by 4 bases, 11 bases remained unmatched. The germline V gene has CDR1 MNHNS and CDR2 SASEGT. Here the CDR3 DNA reads TGTGCCAGCAGTGTGGGACTAGCTGATCCACCTTACGAGCAGTACTTC. Amino acid sequence: CASSVGLADPPYEQYF.